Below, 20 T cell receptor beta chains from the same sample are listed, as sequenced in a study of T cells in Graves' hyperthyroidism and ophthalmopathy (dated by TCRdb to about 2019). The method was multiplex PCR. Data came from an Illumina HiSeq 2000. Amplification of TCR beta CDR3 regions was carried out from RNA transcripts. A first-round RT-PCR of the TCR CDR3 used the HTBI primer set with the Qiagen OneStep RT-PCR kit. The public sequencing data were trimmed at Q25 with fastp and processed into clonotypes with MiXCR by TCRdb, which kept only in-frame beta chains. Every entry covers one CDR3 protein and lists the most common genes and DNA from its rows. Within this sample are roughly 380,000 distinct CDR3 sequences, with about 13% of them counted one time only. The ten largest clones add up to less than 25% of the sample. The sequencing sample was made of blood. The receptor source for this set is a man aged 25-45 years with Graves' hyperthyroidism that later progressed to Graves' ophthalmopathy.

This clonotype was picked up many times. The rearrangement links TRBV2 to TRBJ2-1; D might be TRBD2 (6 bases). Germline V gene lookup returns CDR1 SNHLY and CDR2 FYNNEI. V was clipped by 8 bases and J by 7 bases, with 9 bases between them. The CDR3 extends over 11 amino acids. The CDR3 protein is CASGGGNEQFF. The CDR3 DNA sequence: TGTGCCAGCGGTGGGGGGAATGAGCAGTTCTTC.

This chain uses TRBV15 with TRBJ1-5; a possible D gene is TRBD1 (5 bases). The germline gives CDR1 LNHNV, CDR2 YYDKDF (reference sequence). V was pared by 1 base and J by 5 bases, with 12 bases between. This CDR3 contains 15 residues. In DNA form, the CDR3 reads TGTGCCACCAGCAGAGGGGGGGGGGGGGATCAGCCCCAGCATTTT. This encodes CATSRGGGGDQPQHF.

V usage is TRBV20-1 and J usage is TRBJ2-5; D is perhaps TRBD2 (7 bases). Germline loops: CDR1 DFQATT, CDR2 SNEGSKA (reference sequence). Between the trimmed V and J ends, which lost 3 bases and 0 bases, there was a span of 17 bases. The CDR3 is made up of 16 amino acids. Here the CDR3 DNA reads TGCAGTGCTAGCGGGGGGCCTTTCCCCTACCAAGAGACCCAGTACTTC. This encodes CSASGGPFPYQETQYF.

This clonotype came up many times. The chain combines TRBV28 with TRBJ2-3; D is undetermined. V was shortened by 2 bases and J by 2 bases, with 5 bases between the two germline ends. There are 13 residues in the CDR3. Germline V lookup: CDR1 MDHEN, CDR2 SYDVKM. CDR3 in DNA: TGTGCCAGCAGTTTAGCCCTCACAGATACGCAGTATTTT. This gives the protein CASSLALTDTQYF.

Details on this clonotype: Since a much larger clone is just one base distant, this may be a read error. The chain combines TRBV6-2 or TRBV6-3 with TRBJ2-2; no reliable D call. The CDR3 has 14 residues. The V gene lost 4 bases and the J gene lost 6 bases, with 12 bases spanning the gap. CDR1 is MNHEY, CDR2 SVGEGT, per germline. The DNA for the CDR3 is TGTGCCAGCAGTTCAACTTCCCTGCCCGGGGAGCTGTTTTTT. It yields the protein CASSSTSLPGELFF.

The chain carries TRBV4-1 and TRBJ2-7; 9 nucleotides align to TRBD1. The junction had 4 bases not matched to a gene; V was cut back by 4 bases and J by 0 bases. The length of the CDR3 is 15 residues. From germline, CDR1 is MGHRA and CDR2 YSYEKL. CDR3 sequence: CASSLRDRDSYEQYF. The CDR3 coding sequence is TGCGCCAGCAGCCTCCGGGACAGGGACTCCTACGAGCAGTACTTC.

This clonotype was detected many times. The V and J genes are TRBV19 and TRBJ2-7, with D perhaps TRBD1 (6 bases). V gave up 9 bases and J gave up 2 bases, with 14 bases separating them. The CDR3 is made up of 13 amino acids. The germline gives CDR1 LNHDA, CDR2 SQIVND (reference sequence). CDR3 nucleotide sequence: TGTGCCAGCAGTCCTCGACAGGCCTACGAGCAGTACTTC. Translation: CASSPRQAYEQYF.

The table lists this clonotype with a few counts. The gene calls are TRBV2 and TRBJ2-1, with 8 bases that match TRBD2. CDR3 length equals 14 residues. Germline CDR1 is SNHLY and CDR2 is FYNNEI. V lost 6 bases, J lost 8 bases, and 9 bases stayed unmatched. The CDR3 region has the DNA TGTGCCAGCAGATTCGCGGGGGGTATCTATGAGCAGTTCTTC. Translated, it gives CASRFAGGIYEQFF.

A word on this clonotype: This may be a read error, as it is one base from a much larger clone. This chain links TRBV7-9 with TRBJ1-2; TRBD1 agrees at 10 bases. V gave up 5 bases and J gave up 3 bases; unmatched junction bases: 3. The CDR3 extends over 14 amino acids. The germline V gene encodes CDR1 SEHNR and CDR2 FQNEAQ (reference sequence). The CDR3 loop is CASSPTGGDYGYTF. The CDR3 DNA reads TGTGCCAGCAGCCCGACAGGGGGCGACTATGGCTACACCTTC.

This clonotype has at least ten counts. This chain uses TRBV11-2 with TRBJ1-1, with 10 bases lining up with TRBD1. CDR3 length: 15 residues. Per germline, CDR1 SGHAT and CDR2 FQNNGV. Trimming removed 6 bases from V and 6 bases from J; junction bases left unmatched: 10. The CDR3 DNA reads TGTGCCAGCAGATTTACCGGGACAGGGGTCGCTGAAGCTTTCTTT. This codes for CASRFTGTGVAEAFF. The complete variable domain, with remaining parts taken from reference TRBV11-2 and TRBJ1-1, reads EAGVAQSPRYKIIEKRQSVAFWCNPISGHATLYWYQQILGQGPKLLIQFQNNGVVDDSQLPKDRFSAERLKGVDSTLKIQPAKLEDSAVYLCASRFTGTGVAEAFFGQGTRLTVV.

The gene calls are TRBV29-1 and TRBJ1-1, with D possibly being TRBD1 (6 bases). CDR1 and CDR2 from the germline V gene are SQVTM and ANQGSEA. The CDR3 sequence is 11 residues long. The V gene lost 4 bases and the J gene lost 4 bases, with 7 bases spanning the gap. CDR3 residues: CSVGGGTEAFF. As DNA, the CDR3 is TGCAGCGTTGGAGGGGGCACTGAAGCTTTCTTT.

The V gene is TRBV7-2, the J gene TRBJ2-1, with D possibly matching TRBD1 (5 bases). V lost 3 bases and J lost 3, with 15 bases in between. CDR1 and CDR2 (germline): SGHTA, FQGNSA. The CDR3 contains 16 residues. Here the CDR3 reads CASSFMGRGFYNEQFF. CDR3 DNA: TGTGCCAGCAGCTTTATGGGTAGGGGTTTCTACAATGAGCAGTTCTTC.

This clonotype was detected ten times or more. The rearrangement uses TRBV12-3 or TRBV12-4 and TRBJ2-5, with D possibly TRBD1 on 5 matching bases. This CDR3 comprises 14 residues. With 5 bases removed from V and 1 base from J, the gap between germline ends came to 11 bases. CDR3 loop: CASSPDSAQETQYF. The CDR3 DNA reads TGTGCCAGCAGTCCCGACAGTGCCCAAGAGACCCAGTACTTC.

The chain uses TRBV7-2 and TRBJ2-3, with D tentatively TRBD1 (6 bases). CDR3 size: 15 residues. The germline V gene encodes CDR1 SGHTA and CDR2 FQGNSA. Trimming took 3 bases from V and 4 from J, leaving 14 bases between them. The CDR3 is CASSLAWGPSDTQYF. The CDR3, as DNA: TGTGCCAGCAGCTTGGCCTGGGGGCCTTCAGATACGCAGTATTTT.

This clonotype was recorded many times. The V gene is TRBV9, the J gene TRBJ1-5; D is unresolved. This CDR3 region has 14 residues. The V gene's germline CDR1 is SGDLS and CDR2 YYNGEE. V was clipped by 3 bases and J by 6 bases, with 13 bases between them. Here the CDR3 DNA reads TGTGCCAGCAGCGGCCCCGGGGTGGGTCAGCCCCAGCATTTT. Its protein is CASSGPGVGQPQHF.

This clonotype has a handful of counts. CDR3 nucleotide sequence: TGTGCCAGTAGTACGGACTTGAGCTCCTACAATGAGCAGTTCTTC. It specifies CASSTDLSSYNEQFF. The V and J genes are TRBV19 and TRBJ2-1; possibly TRBD2 for D (5 bases). Germline V gene lookup returns CDR1 LNHDA and CDR2 SQIVND (reference sequence). The length of the CDR3 is 15 residues. The ends were cut back, 4 bases at V and 0 bases at J, with 10 bases in the middle.

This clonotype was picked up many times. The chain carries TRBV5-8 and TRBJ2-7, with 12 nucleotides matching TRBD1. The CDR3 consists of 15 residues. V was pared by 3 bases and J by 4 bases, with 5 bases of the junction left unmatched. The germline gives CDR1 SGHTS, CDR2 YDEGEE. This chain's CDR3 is CASSSRDRGLYEQYF. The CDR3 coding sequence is TGTGCCAGCAGCTCGCGGGACAGGGGGCTGTACGAGCAGTACTTC.

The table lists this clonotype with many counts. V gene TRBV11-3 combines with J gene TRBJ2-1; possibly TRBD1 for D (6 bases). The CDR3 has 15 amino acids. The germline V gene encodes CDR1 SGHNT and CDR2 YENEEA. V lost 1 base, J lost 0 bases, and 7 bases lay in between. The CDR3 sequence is CASSLVRGSYNEQFF. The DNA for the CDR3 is TGTGCCAGCAGCTTAGTCAGGGGCTCCTACAATGAGCAGTTCTTC. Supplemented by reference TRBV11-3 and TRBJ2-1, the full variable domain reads EAGVVQSPRYKIIEKKQPVAFWCNPISGHNTLYWYLQNLGQGPELLIRYENEEAVDDSQLPKDRFSAERLKGVDSTLKIQPAELGDSAVYLCASSLVRGSYNEQFFGPGTRLTVL.

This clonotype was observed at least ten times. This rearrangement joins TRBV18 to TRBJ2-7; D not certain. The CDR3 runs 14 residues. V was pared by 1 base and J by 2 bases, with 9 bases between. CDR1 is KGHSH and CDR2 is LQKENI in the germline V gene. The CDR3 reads CASSPLHKPYEQYF. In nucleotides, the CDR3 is TGTGCCAGCTCACCACTACACAAGCCCTACGAGCAGTACTTC.

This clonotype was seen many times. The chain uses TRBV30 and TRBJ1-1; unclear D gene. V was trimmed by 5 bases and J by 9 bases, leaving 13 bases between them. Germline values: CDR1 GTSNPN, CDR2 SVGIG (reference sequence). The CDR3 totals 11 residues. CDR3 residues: CAWRMSGQAFF. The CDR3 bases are TGTGCCTGGCGAATGAGTGGGCAAGCTTTCTTT.